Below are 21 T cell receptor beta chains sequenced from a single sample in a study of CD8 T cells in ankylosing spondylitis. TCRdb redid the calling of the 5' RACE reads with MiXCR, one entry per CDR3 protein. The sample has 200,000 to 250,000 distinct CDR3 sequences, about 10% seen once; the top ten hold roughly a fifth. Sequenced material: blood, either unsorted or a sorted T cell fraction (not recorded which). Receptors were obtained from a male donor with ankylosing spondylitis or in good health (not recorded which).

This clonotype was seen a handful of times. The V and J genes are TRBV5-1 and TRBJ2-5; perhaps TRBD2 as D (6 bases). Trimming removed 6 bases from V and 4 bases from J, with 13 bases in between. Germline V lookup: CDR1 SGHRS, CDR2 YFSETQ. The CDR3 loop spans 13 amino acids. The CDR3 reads CASKRGEGETQYF. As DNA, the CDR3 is TGCGCCAGCAAACGCGGGGAAGGAGAGACCCAGTACTTC.

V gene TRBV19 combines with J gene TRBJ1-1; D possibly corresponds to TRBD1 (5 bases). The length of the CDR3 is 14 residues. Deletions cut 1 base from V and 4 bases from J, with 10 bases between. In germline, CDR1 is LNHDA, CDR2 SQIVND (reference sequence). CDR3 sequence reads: CASSIAGGATEAFF. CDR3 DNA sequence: TGTGCCAGTAGTATAGCGGGAGGGGCCACTGAAGCTTTCTTT.

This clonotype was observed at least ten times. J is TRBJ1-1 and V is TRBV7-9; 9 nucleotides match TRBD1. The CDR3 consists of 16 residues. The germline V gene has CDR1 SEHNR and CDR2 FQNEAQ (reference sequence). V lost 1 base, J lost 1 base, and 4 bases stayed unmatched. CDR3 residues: CASSLGGTGKNTEAFF. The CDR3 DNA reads TGTGCCAGCAGCTTAGGGGGGACAGGGAAGAACACTGAAGCTTTCTTT. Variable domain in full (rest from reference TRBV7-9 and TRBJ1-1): DTGVSQNPRHKITKRGQNVTFRCDPISEHNRLYWYRQTLGQGPEFLTYFQNEAQLEKSRLLSDRFSAERPKGSFSTLEIQRTEQGDSAMYLCASSLGGTGKNTEAFFGQGTRLTVV.

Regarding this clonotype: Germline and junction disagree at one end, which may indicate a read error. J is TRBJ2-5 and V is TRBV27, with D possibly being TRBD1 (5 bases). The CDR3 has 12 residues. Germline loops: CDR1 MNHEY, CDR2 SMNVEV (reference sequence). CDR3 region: CASKGNSETQCF. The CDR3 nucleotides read TGTGCCAGTAAGGGGAACAGCGAGACCCAGTGCTTC.

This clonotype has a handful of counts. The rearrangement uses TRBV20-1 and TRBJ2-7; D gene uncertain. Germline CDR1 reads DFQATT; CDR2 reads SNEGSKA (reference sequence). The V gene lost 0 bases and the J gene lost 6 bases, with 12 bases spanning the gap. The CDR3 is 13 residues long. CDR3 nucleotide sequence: TGCAGTGCTAGAGAACCCCCCGTGGCCGAGCAGTACTTC. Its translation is CSAREPPVAEQYF.

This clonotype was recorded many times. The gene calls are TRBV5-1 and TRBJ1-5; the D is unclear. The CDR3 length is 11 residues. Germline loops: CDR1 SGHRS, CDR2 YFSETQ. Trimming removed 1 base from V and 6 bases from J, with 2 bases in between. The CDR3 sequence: CASSLRQPQHF. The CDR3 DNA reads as TGCGCCAGCAGCTTGCGTCAGCCCCAGCATTTT.

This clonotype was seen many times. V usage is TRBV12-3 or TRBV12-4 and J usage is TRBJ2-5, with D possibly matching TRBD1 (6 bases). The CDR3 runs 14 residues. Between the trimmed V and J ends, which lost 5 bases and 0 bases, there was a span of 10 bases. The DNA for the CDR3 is TGTGCCAGCAGTGGTACAGGGTACCAAGAGACCCAGTACTTC. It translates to CASSGTGYQETQYF.

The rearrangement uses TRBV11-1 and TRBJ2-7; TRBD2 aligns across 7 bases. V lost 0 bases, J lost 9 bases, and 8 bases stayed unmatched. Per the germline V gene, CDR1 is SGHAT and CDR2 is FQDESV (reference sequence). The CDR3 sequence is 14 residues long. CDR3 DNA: TGTGCCAGCAGCTTAGCAGGGGAGGGATCTGTGCAGTACTTC. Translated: CASSLAGEGSVQYF.

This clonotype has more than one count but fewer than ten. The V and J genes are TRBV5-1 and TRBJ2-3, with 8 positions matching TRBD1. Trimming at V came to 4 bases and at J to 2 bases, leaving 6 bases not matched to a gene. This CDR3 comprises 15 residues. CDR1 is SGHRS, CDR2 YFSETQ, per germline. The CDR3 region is CASSLGQENTDTQYF. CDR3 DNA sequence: TGCGCCAGCAGCCTGGGACAGGAGAACACAGATACGCAGTATTTT.

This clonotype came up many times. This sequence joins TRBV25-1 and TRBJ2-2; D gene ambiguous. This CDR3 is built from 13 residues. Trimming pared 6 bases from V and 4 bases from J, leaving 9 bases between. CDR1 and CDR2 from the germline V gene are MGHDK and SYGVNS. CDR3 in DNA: TGTGCCAGCAGGGCCCTCTTCACCGGGGAGCTGTTTTTT. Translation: CASRALFTGELFF.

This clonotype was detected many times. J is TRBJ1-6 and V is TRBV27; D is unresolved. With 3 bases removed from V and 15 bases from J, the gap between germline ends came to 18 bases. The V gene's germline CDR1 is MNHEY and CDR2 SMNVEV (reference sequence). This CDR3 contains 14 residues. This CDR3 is CASSLGSSSGVLHF. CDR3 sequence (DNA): TGTGCCAGCAGTTTGGGCAGTTCCTCTGGGGTCCTCCACTTT.

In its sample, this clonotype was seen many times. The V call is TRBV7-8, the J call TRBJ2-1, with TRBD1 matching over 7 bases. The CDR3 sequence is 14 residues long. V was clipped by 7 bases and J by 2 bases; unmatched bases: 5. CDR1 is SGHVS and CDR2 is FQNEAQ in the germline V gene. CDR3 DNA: TGTGCCAGCAATCCGGGACAGCCCTACAATGAGCAGTTCTTC. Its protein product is CASNPGQPYNEQFF.

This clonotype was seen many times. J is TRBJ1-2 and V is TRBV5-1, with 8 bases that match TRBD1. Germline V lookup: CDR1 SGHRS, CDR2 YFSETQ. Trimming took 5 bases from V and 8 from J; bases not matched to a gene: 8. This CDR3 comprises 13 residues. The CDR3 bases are TGCGCCAGCAGTACGACAGGGGAGAGCGGCTACACCTTC. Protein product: CASSTTGESGYTF.

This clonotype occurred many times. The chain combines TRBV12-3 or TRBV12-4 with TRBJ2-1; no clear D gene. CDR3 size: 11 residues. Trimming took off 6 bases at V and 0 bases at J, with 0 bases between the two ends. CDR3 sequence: CASSSYNEQFF. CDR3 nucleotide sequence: TGTGCCAGCAGCTCCTACAATGAGCAGTTCTTC.

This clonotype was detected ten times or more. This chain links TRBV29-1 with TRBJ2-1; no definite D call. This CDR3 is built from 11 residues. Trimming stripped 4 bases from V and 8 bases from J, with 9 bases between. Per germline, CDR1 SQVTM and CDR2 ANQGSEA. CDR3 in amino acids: CSVGAADEQFF. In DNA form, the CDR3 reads TGCAGCGTTGGGGCTGCCGATGAGCAGTTCTTC.

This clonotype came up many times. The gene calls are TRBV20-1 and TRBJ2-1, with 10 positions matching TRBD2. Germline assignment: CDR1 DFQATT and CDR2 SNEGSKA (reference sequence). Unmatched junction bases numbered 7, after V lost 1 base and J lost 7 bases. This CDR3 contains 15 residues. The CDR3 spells CSARVRSSGGNEQFF. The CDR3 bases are TGCAGTGCTAGAGTCAGGTCTAGCGGGGGAAATGAGCAGTTCTTC.

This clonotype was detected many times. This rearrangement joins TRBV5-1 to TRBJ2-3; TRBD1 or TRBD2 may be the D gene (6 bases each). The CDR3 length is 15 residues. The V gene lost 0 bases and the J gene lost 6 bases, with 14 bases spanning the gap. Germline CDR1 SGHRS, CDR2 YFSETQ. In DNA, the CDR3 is TGCGCCAGCAGCTTGGATAGGGGGGCTTTTGATACGCAGTATTTT. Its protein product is CASSLDRGAFDTQYF.

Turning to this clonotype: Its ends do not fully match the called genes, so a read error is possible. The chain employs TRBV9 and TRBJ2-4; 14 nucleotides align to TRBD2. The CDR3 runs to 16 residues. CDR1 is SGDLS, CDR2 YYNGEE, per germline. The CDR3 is CPSSAGTSGGQNIQYF. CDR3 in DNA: TGTCCCAGCAGCGCTGGGACTAGCGGGGGCCAAAACATTCAGTACTTC.

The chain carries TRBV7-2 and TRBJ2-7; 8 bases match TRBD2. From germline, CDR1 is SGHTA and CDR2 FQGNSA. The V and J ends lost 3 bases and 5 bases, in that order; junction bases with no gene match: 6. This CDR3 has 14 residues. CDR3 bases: TGTGCCAGCAGCTTCGGACTAGCTAGCGACGAGCAGTACTTC. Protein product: CASSFGLASDEQYF.

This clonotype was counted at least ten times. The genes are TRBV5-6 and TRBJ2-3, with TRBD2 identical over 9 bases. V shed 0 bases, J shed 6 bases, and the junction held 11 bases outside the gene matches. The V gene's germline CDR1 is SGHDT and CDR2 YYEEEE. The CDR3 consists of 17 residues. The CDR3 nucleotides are TGTGCCAGCAGCTTGGGAATAGCGGGGGCCCTACAGGATACGCAGTATTTT. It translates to CASSLGIAGALQDTQYF.

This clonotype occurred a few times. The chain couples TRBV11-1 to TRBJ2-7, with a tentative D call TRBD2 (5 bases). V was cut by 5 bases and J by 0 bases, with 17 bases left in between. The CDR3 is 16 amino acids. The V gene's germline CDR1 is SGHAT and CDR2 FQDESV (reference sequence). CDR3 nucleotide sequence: TGTGCCAGCAGCCTTGCTCGGGGAGAGAGCTCCTACGAGCAGTACTTC. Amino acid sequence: CASSLARGESSYEQYF.